The source of this T cell receptor (beta chain) is a study of blood T cell repertoires in COVID-19. Looking at the study overall: Samples taken during acute and convalescent COVID-19 were collected in the United States, Italy and Spain. PBMCs, B-cell-depleted T cells, or T cells provided the cDNA or gDNA that made up the material.

Germline assignment: CDR1 MGHRA and CDR2 YSYEKL. The CDR3 runs to 13 residues. Between the trimmed V and J ends, which lost 1 base and 10 bases, there was a span of 11 bases. Method: immunoSEQ multiplex PCR; TCRdb's copy keeps in-frame clones and lacks some. Of around 46,000 clones in the sample, approximately 90% were seen once. The sequence derives from a man aged 40-49 years with active COVID-19. Source material: peripheral blood. The V call is TRBV4-1, the J call TRBJ2-1, with a weak D call TRBD2 (5 bases). CDR3 DNA sequence: TGCGCCAGCAGCCAAGTACTAGAGGGCGAGCAGTTCTTC. Protein: CASSQVLEGEQFF.